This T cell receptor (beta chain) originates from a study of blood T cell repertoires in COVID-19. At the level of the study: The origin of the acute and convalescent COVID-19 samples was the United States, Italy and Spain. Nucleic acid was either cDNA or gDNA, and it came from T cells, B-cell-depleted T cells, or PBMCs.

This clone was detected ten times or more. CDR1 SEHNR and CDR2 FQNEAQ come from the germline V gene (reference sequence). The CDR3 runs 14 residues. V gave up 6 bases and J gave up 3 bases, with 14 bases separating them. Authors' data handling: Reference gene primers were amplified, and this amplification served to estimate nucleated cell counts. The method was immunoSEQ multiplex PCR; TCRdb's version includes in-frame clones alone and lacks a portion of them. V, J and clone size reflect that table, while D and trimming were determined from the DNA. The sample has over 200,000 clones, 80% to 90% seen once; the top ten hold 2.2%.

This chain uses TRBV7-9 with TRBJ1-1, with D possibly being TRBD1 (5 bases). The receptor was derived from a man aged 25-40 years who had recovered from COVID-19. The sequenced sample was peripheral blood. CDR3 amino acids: CASSFTRTYTEAFF. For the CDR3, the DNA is TGTGCCAGCAGTTTTACTCGGACATACACTGAAGCTTTCTTT.